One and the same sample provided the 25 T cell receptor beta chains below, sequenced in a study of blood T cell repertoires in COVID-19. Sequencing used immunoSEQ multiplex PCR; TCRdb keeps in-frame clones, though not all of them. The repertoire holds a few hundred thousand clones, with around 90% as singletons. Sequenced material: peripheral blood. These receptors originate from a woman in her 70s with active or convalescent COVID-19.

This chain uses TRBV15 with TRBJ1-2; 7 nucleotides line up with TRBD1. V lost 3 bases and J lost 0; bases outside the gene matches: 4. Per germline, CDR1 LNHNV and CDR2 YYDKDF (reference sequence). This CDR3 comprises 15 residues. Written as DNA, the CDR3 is TGTGCCACCAGCAGCCCCGGACAGGCTAACTATGGCTACACCTTC. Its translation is CATSSPGQANYGYTF.

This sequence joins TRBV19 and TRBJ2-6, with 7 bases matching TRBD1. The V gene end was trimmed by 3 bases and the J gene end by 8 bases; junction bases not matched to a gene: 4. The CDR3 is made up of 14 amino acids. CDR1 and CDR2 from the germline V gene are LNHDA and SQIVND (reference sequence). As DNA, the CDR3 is TGTGCCAGTAGTATCCGGGACAGACCCAACGTCCTGACTTTC. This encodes CASSIRDRPNVLTF.

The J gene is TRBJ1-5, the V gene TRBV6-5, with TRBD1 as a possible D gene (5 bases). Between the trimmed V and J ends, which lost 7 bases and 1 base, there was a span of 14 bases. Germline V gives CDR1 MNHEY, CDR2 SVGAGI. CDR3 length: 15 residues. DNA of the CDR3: TGTGCCAGCACTACAGGCGGGGTGAGCAATCAGCCCCAGCATTTT. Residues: CASTTGGVSNQPQHF.

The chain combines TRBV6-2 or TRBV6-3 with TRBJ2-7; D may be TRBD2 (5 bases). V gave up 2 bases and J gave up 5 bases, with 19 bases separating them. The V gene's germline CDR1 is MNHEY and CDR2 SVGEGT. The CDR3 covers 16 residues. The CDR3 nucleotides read TGTGCCAGCAGTTACGATTTGTTCCGGGATCGAAACGAGCAGTACTTC. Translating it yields CASSYDLFRDRNEQYF.

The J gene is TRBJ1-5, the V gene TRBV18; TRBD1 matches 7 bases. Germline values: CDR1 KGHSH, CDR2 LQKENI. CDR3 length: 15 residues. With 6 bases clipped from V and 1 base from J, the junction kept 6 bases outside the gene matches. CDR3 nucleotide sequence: TGTGCCAGCTCCCTAACAGGGGCCAGCAATCAGCCCCAGCATTTT. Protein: CASSLTGASNQPQHF. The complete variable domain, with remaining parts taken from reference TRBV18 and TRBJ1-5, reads NAGVMQNPRHLVRRRGQEARLRCSPMKGHSHVYWYRQLPEEGLKFMVYLQKENIIDESGMPKERFSAEFPKEGPSILRIQQVVRGDSAAYFCASSLTGASNQPQHFGDGTRLSIL.

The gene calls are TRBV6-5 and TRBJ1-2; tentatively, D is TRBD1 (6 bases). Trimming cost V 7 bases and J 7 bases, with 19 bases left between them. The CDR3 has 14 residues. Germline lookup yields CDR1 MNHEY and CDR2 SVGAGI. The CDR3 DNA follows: TGTGCCAGCAAAAAGGCCACAGGGAGAGGTGGCTACACCTTC. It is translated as CASKKATGRGGYTF.

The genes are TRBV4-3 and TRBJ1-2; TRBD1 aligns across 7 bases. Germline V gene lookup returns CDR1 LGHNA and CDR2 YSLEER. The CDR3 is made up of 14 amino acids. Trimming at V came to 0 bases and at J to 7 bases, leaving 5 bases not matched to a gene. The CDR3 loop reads CASSQEGGGRGYTF. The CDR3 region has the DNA TGCGCCAGCAGCCAAGAAGGGGGCGGTCGTGGCTACACCTTC.

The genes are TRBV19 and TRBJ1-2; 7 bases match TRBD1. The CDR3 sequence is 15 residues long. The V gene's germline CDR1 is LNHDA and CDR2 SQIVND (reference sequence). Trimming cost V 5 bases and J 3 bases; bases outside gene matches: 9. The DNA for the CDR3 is TGTGCCAGTAGTGGGGGACAGCGGATTCACTATGGCTACACCTTC. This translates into CASSGGQRIHYGYTF.

Here the CDR3 reads CASSQDRSGVFAAVFTF. CDR3 sequence (DNA): TGTGCCAGCAGCCAAGATCGATCGGGGGTTTTTGCGGCGGTCTTCACCTTC. The rearrangement joins TRBV3-1 (or the pseudogene TRBV3-2) to TRBJ1-2; tentative D call: TRBD1 (5 bases). The germline CDR1 and CDR2 sequences are LGHDT and YNNKEL (reference sequence). V was pared by 0 bases and J by 13 bases, with 27 bases between. The CDR3 extends over 17 amino acids.

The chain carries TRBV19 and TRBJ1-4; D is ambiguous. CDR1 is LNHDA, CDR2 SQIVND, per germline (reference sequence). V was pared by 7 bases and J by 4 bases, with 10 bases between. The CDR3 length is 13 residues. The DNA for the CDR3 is TGTGCCAGTAAGCAACAGATTAATGAAAAACTGTTTTTT. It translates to CASKQQINEKLFF.

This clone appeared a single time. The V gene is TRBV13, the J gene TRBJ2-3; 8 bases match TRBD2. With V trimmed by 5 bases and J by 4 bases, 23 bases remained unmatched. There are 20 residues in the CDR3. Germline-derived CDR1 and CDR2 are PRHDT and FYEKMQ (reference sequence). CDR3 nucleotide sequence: TGTGCCAGCAGCCATTACCAAGCGGGGGATCTATTGGGGAGGGCAGATACGCAGTATTTT. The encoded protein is CASSHYQAGDLLGRADTQYF.

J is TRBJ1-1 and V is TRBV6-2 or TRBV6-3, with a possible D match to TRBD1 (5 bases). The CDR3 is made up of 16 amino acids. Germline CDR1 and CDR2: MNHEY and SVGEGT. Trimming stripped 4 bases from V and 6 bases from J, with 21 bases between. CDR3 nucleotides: TGTGCCAGCAGTTTGGGGCAGATAGGCACCCAAGCTGAAGCTTTCTTT. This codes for CASSLGQIGTQAEAFF.

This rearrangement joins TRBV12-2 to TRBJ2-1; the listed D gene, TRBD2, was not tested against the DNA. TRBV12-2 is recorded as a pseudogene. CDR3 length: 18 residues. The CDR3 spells CASRSRTNGGGPYNEQFF. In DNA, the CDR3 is TGTGCAAGTCGCTCCCGAACCAATGGGGGGGGACCCTACAATGAGCAGTTCTTC.

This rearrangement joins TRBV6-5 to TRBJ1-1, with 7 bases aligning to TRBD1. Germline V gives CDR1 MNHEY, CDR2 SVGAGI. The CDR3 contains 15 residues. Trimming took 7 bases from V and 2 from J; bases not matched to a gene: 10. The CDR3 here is CASTPWGDSNTEAFF. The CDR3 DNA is TGTGCCAGCACTCCCTGGGGGGACAGCAACACTGAAGCTTTCTTT.

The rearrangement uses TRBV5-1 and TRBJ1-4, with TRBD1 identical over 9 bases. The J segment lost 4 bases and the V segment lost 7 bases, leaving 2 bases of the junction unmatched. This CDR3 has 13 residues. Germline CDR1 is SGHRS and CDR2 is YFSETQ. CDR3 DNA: TGCGCCAGCCGGACAGGGGATAATGAAAAACTGTTTTTT. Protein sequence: CASRTGDNEKLFF.

DNA of the CDR3: TGTGCCAGCAGCGGGGGGGACAGGTCGAACACTGAAGCTTTCTTT. This codes for CASSGGDRSNTEAFF. The chain has TRBV5-6 and TRBJ1-1; TRBD1 aligns across 8 bases. Germline V CDR1 and CDR2: SGHDT, YYEEEE. V lost 4 bases to trimming and J lost 1 base; unmatched junction nucleotides: 6. This CDR3 has 15 amino acids.

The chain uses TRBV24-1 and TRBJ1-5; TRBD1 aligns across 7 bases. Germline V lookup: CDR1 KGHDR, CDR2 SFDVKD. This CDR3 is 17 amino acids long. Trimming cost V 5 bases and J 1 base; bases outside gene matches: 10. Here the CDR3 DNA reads TGTGCCACCAGTGCTAACCAGGGGGTAAGGAGCAATCAGCCCCAGCATTTT. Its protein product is CATSANQGVRSNQPQHF.

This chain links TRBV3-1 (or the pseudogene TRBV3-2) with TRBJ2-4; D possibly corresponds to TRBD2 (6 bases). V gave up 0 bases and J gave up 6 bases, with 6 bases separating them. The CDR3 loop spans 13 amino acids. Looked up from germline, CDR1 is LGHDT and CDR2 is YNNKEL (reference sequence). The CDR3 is CASSQERGNIQYF. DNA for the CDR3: TGTGCCAGCAGCCAAGAGCGGGGAAACATTCAGTACTTC.

The CDR3 DNA follows: TGTGCCAGCAGTGAGCAGGGGTCATCCTACGAGCAGTACTTC. It yields the protein CASSEQGSSYEQYF. V usage is TRBV6-1 and J usage is TRBJ2-7; D is perhaps TRBD1 (6 bases). The CDR3 contains 14 residues. Germline CDR1 reads MNHNS; CDR2 reads SASEGT. Trimming cost V 3 bases and J 1 base, with 10 bases left between them.

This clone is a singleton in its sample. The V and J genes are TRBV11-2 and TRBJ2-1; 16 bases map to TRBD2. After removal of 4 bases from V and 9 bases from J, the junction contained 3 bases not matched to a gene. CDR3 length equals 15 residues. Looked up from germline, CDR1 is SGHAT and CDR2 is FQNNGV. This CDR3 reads CASSSGTSGGVEQFF. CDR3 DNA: TGTGCCAGCAGCTCCGGGACTAGCGGGGGGGTTGAGCAGTTCTTC.

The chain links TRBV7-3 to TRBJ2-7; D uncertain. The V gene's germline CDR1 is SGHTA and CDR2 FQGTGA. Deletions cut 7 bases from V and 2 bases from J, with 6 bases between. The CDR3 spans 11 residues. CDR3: CASTVPYEQYF. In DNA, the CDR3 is TGTGCCAGCACGGTCCCCTACGAGCAGTACTTC.

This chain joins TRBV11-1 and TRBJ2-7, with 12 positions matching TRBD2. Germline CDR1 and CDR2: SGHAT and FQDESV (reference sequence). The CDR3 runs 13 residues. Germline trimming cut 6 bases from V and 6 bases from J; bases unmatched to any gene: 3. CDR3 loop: CASRLAGGGEQYF. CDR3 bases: TGTGCCAGCAGACTAGCGGGGGGTGGCGAGCAGTACTTC.

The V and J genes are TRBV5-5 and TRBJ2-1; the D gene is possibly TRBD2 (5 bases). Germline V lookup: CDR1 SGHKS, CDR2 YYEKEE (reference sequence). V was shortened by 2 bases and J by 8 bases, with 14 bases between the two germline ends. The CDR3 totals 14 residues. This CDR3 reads CASSFDTSGHEQFF. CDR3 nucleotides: TGTGCCAGCAGCTTTGATACTAGTGGTCATGAGCAGTTCTTC.

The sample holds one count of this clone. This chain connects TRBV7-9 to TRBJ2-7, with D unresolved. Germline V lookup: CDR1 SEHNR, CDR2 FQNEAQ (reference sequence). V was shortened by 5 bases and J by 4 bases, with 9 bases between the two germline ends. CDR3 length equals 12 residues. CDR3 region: CASSGVGYEQYF. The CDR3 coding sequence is TGTGCCAGCAGCGGAGTTGGTTACGAGCAGTACTTC.

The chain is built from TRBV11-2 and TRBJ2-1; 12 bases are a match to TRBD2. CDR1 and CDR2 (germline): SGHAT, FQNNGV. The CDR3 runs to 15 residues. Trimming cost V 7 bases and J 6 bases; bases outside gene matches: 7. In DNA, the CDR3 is TGTGCCAGCACCCTAGCGGGGGGGCACTTCAATGAGCAGTTCTTC. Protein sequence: CASTLAGGHFNEQFF.